This T cell receptor (beta chain) was captured in a study of tumor and adjacent non-tumor tissue in lung cancer. As for this clonotype: The antigen is not known. An end of the junction differs from the germline gene, which may be a read error.

The template was RNA from unsorted bulk tissue. This non-tumor lung sample came from over 3 cm beyond the tumor edge. Newly diagnosed lung cancer patients had thoracic surgery in China, August–late 2014, without prior chemotherapy. TCRbeta libraries were built with three rounds of nested PCR, modified from ARM-PCR. MiXCR, applied by TCRdb to the multiplex PCR reads, yields one record per CDR3 protein. Of tens of thousands of distinct CDR3 sequences listed, approximately 60% are singletons. This CDR3 region has 13 residues. Findings and limits, study-wide: Higher tumor TCR diversity was associated with shorter survival. Normal lung showed higher cumulative top 100 clone frequency than tumor. Significantly higher TCR diversity was found in tumor than normal lung.

Sequences were obtained from distant non-tumor lung tissue. The TCR originated in a woman in her thirties or forties with non-small cell lung cancer. This chain uses TRBV12-3 or TRBV12-4 with TRBJ1-1; TRBD1 might be the D (6 bases). CDR3 loop: CASSLQGMTVAFF. Here the CDR3 DNA reads TGTGCCAGCAGTCTTCAGGGGATGACTGTAGCTTTCTTT.